This T cell receptor (beta chain) was identified in a study of blood T cell repertoires in COVID-19 (TCRdb year 2020). For context, the study as a whole: Collaborator samples came from the United States, Italy and Spain and covered acute and convalescent phases of COVID-19. The material from the prospective study consisted of cDNA or gDNA derived from T cells, B-cell-depleted T cells, or PBMCs. Where available, HLA class I and class II types were taken from metadata supplied by the sample provider and were not determined by assay-based typing. Nearly every sample came with metadata listing a de-identified subject ID, COVID-19 status, age in years and sex. Subjects who had been exposed to COVID-19, were actively infected with it, or had recovered from it provided the deeply sampled blood TCRbeta repertoires that made up the dataset. A freely available public database, intended as a resource for researchers studying the immune response to SARS-CoV-2, is where the repertoires were released. The samples were drawn from two sources: the first 160 participants of the ongoing ImmuneRACE study, and 1,000 to 1,500 subjects contributed by 6 global collaborators.

On the study overall, not on this receptor specifically: Clinical and demographic metadata were provided uncurated, with the amount varying by source and participant.

Concerning this clone: The antigen it binds to is not known. The sample holds no much larger clone one base away, and base qualities are not on file.

Including cysteine and phenylalanine, the CDR3 has 18 amino acids. The only DNA kept is the CDR3, 54 bases in frame from the first base. Trimmed from V: 3 bases; trimmed from J: 5 bases; junction bases lacking a gene match: 15. At one collaborating source in Seattle, patients were enrolled during active infection and were followed longitudinally through the course of disease. Collaborating institutions collected whole blood in K2EDTA tubes following their own protocols. For TCRbeta analysis, collaborators shipped samples as frozen whole blood, isolated PBMCs, or DNA extracted from either of those sample types. The immunoSEQ Assay, a bias-controlled multiplex PCR, was used to amplify TCRbeta CDR3 regions from genomic DNA. The original pipeline was this. The number of nucleated cells in each sample was estimated from the amplification of reference gene primers within the assay. To quantify the absolute abundance of each unique TCRbeta CDR3 rearrangement, sequence reads were collapsed and filtered. Productive Simpson clonality was computed per sample as the square root of Simpson's diversity index over productive rearrangements. TCRdb re-hosts the immuneACCESS table, in-frame sequences only. Its copies lack some clones; in the studies checked, an unresolved V gene accounts for under half of them, and the cause for the rest is not known. The V and J calls and the clone size are those of that table, but D and trimming were determined from the DNA. The sample table records about 170,000 clones; roughly nine tenths of these occur just once. In total, the top ten clones hold 9.5% to 12% of the sample.

The V and J genes are TRBV23-1 and TRBJ2-7; 11 nucleotides in the junction match TRBD2. TRBV23-1 is recorded as an ORF, its role being uncertain. The clonotype comes from a woman aged 55-69 years with COVID-19, enrolled during active disease. The sequenced sample was peripheral blood. The CDR3 corresponds to CASSHGTSGPGKYHEQYF. The nucleotides read TGCGCCAGCAGTCACGGGACTAGCGGCCCAGGGAAATACCACGAGCAGTACTTC.